What follows is one T cell receptor (beta chain) and its context. These data belong to a study of blood T cell repertoires in COVID-19. Study details: From T cells, B-cell-depleted T cells, or PBMCs came the material, which was cDNA or gDNA.

Original processing methods: It was from reference gene primer amplification that nucleated cell counts were estimated. The data were produced by immunoSEQ multiplex PCR, yet TCRdb's version contains in-frame clones alone and is incomplete. The D gene and trimming were derived from the DNA, and the V and J assignments and clone size from that table. The sample consists of 130,000 to 150,000 clones, almost 90% of them appearing once. This TCR derives from a human donor in a cohort sampled during active COVID-19. The sequencing input was peripheral blood.

In DNA, the CDR3 is TGTGCCAGCAGCTCCAGGGGTCGGGACTATGGCTACACCTTC. This encodes CASSSRGRDYGYTF. The genes are TRBV7-2 and TRBJ1-2, with D possibly being TRBD1 (6 bases). The CDR3 covers 14 residues. CDR1 and CDR2 (germline): SGHTA, FQGNSA. Trimming took 4 bases from V and 3 from J, leaving 12 bases between them.